The 20 T cell receptor beta chains below come from one sample, sequenced in a study of T cell clonotyping in hematopoietic cell transplantation (dated by TCRdb to the early 2020s). Taken with the paper, the label for time point translates to: 100 days after allo-HCT. The library was made by the immunoSEQ multiplex PCR assay. TCRdb mirrors the immuneACCESS table, restricted to in-frame sequences. Some clones are absent from its copies; in checked studies, under half trace to an unresolved V gene, and the reason for the others is unknown. The sample profile shows some 14,000 clones; approximately 84% of them were found once. The ten biggest clones cover 9.5% to 15% of the sample. The sample in question was PBMCs, obtained 100 days after allogeneic stem cell transplant. These receptors all come from a male patient aged 50 to 59 who had an allogeneic stem cell transplant from an unrelated donor, so T cells may come from the graft donor. Some clones in this sample may be carry-over from other donors' samples.

The chain joins TRBV7-2 to TRBJ1-5; tentatively, D is TRBD1 (6 bases). CDR1 SGHTA and CDR2 FQGNSA come from the germline V gene. V lost 5 bases and J lost 0, with 11 bases in between. This CDR3 region has 15 residues. The CDR3 loop reads CASSPEGDSNQPQHF. CDR3 bases: TGTGCCAGCAGCCCCGAGGGGGATAGCAATCAGCCCCAGCATTTT.

The chain is built from TRBV7-2 and TRBJ1-4, with D perhaps TRBD1 (6 bases). V shed 1 base and J shed 8 bases, with 14 bases lying between them. There are 15 residues in the CDR3. CDR1 is SGHTA and CDR2 is FQGNSA in the germline V gene. The CDR3, as DNA: TGTGCCAGCAGCTTAGTGGCAGGGGATCGCGAAAAACTGTTTTTT. It translates to CASSLVAGDREKLFF.

The chain carries TRBV11-3 and TRBJ1-1, with D uncertain. The CDR3 runs 12 residues. Germline CDR1 and CDR2: SGHNT and YENEEA. Trimming removed 5 bases from V and 6 bases from J, with 10 bases in between. The CDR3, as DNA: TGTGCCAGCAGCCTTAACGGTGCTGAAGCTTTCTTT. This codes for CASSLNGAEAFF.

This chain connects TRBV14 to TRBJ1-1, with D perhaps TRBD1 (6 bases). V was pared by 1 base and J by 4 bases, with 13 bases between. The CDR3 runs to 15 residues. Per germline, CDR1 SGHDN and CDR2 FVKESK. The DNA of the CDR3 is TGTGCCAGCAGCCAAGTTGCAGGGGTCTCCACTGAAGCTTTCTTT. This translates into CASSQVAGVSTEAFF. The variable domain in full, with the rest retrieved from reference TRBV14 and TRBJ1-1, is EAGVTQFPSHSVIEKGQTVTLRCDPISGHDNLYWYRRVMGKEIKFLLHFVKESKQDESGMPNNRFLAERTGGTYSTLKVQPAELEDSGVYFCASSQVAGVSTEAFFGQGTRLTVV.

The V gene is TRBV5-4, the J gene TRBJ2-7; D call uncertain. Per the germline V gene, CDR1 is SGHNT and CDR2 is YYREEE (reference sequence). This CDR3 region has 14 residues. Trimming left V 3 bases short and J 3 bases short, with 13 bases between. The CDR3 spells CASSSGQTLYEQYF. CDR3 coding DNA: TGTGCCAGCAGCTCAGGCCAGACCCTCTACGAGCAGTACTTC.

The sample holds a few counts of this clone. This chain connects TRBV30 to TRBJ2-7; 9 nucleotides line up with TRBD1. Per germline, CDR1 GTSNPN and CDR2 SVGIG (reference sequence). Trimming took 2 bases from V and 2 from J; bases not matched to a gene: 7. There are 15 residues in the CDR3. The chain's CDR3 is CAWSPGQGITYEQYF. The CDR3 bases are TGTGCCTGGAGTCCGGGACAGGGAATAACCTACGAGCAGTACTTC.

The J gene is TRBJ1-2, the V gene TRBV9, with 7 bases identical to TRBD1. The CDR3 runs to 15 residues. Germline loops: CDR1 SGDLS, CDR2 YYNGEE. V lost 4 bases, J lost 8 bases, and 14 bases stayed unmatched. CDR3 sequence reads: CASSQGGIRVSGYTF. The CDR3 DNA sequence: TGTGCCAGCAGCCAGGGGGGTATTCGTGTAAGCGGCTACACCTTC. Using reference TRBV9 and TRBJ1-2 for the parts outside the CDR3, the full variable domain is DSGVTQTPKHLITATGQRVTLRCSPRSGDLSVYWYQQSLDQGLQFLIQYYNGEERAKGNILERFSAQQFPDLHSELNLSSLELGDSALYFCASSQGGIRVSGYTFGSGTRLTVV.

The sample holds one count of this clone. The rearrangement uses TRBV11-3 and TRBJ2-5; 7 bases are a match to TRBD2. This CDR3 has 14 residues. Germline assignment: CDR1 SGHNT and CDR2 YENEEA. The trim removed 5 bases at V and 4 bases at J, leaving 7 bases unmatched. CDR3 sequence (DNA): TGTGCCAGCAGCGCCGGACTAGTCACAGAGACCCAGTACTTC. Translated: CASSAGLVTETQYF.

J is TRBJ1-5 and V is TRBV4-1; 10 bases match TRBD1. Germline trimming cut 2 bases from V and 0 bases from J; bases unmatched to any gene: 10. The CDR3 loop spans 19 amino acids. Germline V gene lookup returns CDR1 MGHRA and CDR2 YSYEKL. The CDR3 bases are TGCGCCAGCAGCCAACCCACGGGGACAGGGGTATATAGCAATCAGCCCCAGCATTTT. This sequence encodes CASSQPTGTGVYSNQPQHF.

A remark on this clone: At one of its ends the junction is not consistent with the germline gene, which may arise from a read error. The chain links TRBV7-7 to TRBJ2-2; D is ambiguous. The length of the CDR3 is 16 residues. CDR1 SSHAT and CDR2 FNYEAQ come from the germline V gene (reference sequence). The CDR3 nucleotides are TGTGCTAGCAGCCCCCGGGCGAAGACGAACACCGGGGAGCTGTTTTTT. Translation: CASSPRAKTNTGELFF.

The rearrangement links TRBV7-6 to TRBJ2-1, with a possible D match to TRBD1 (6 bases). The ends were cut back, 1 base at V and 15 bases at J, with 13 bases in the middle. In germline, CDR1 is SGHVS, CDR2 FNYEAQ. The CDR3 totals 12 residues. The CDR3 sequence: CASSLDWTESFF. CDR3 nucleotides: TGTGCCAGCAGCTTAGACTGGACAGAGTCGTTCTTC.

This clone was picked up one time. The chain carries TRBV2 and TRBJ1-1; no firm D call. The V end was cut by 2 bases, the J end by 0 bases, with 10 bases between. CDR1 is SNHLY and CDR2 is FYNNEI in the germline V gene. The CDR3 runs 15 residues. CDR3 sequence (DNA): TGTGCCAGCAGTGAAATCGGCAGGATGAACACTGAAGCTTTCTTT. Its protein product is CASSEIGRMNTEAFF.

The genes are TRBV29-1 and TRBJ2-3; TRBD1 might be the D (5 bases). CDR1 is SQVTM and CDR2 is ANQGSEA in the germline V gene. CDR3 length equals 11 residues. Trimming removed 6 bases from V and 3 bases from J, with 7 bases in between. The CDR3 bases are TGCAGCGTACAGGAGACAGATACGCAGTATTTT. The encoded protein is CSVQETDTQYF.

The V gene is TRBV9, the J gene TRBJ2-3, with TRBD1 identical over 10 bases. With 2 bases clipped from V and 4 bases from J, the junction kept 4 bases outside the gene matches. The germline V gene encodes CDR1 SGDLS and CDR2 YYNGEE. This CDR3 region has 15 residues. The CDR3 reads CASSVGQGEADTQYF. CDR3 in DNA: TGTGCCAGCAGCGTCGGACAGGGGGAGGCAGATACGCAGTATTTT.

The chain links TRBV7-6 to TRBJ2-5, with no clear D. The CDR3 contains 13 residues. Per the germline V gene, CDR1 is SGHVS and CDR2 is FNYEAQ. V lost 3 bases and J 5 bases, leaving 10 bases between the germline ends. CDR3 DNA sequence: TGTGCCAGCAGCTTCGGATTTGGGGAGACCCAGTACTTC. This encodes CASSFGFGETQYF.

The chain recombines TRBV19 with TRBJ2-6; 11 nucleotides match TRBD2. Germline CDR1 reads LNHDA; CDR2 reads SQIVND (reference sequence). This CDR3 has 17 residues. V lost 3 bases to trimming and J lost 0 bases; unmatched junction nucleotides: 1. The CDR3 nucleotides read TGTGCCAGTAGTATGACTAGCGGGGCCTCTGGGGCCAACGTCCTGACTTTC. Its protein product is CASSMTSGASGANVLTF. Filled out from reference TRBV19 and TRBJ2-6, the complete variable domain reads DGGITQSPKYLFRKEGQNVTLSCEQNLNHDAMYWYRQDPGQGLRLIYYSQIVNDFQKGDIAEGYSVSREKKESFPLTVTSAQKNPTAFYLCASSMTSGASGANVLTFGAGSRLTVL.

J is TRBJ2-7 and V is TRBV5-8; D unclear. Trimming took off 1 base at V and 2 bases at J, with 7 bases between the two ends. CDR1 and CDR2 from the germline V gene are SGHTS and YDEGEE. The CDR3 runs 13 residues. CDR3 in DNA: TGTGCCAGCAGCTTGACAGCAACCTACGAGCAGTACTTC. This encodes CASSLTATYEQYF. Based on the CDR3 plus reference TRBV5-8 and TRBJ2-7, the full variable domain is EAGVTQSPTHLIKTRGQQATLRCSPISGHTSVYWYQQALGLGLQFLLWYDEGEERNRGNFPPRFSGRQFPNYSSELNVNALELEDSALYLCASSLTATYEQYFGPGTRLTVT.

The chain is built from TRBV2 and TRBJ2-2; 8 positions match TRBD2. V lost 5 bases to trimming and J lost 3 bases; unmatched junction nucleotides: 5. CDR1 and CDR2 from the germline V gene are SNHLY and FYNNEI. The CDR3 is 15 residues long. The CDR3 is CASSLSGAYTGELFF. CDR3 coding DNA: TGTGCCAGCAGTCTTAGCGGGGCGTACACCGGGGAGCTGTTTTTT.

The J gene is TRBJ1-1, the V gene TRBV11-2; D ambiguous. The germline CDR1 and CDR2 sequences are SGHAT and FQNNGV. Trimming stripped 3 bases from V and 3 bases from J, with 14 bases between. This CDR3 comprises 15 residues. The CDR3 DNA follows: TGTGCCAGCAGCTTCGGCGATAGTTCGGACACTGAAGCTTTCTTT. Its protein product is CASSFGDSSDTEAFF.

CDR3 DNA sequence: TGTGCCTGGAGTGTGGGGACCTTTAGCGGGAGGAAGGTATCCTACAATGAGCAGTTCTTC. As protein: CAWSVGTFSGRKVSYNEQFF. The chain recombines TRBV30 with TRBJ2-1; 10 bases agree with TRBD2. This CDR3 spans 20 amino acids. Per the germline V gene, CDR1 is GTSNPN and CDR2 is SVGIG (reference sequence). V was clipped by 0 bases and J by 1 base; unmatched bases: 15.